The TCR beta chain described here comes from a study of cytotoxic CD8 clonotypes in ibrutinib-treated CLL (dated by TCRdb to about 2021). Study-level background: In this cohort, around 14 patients were treatment-naive and ten to twelve were relapsed/refractory, while some 18 had unmutated IGHV. Response samples were taken after a median of 12 months on treatment, ranging from roughly 6 to 36 months. All remission and progressive disease samples were collected while patients were still receiving ibrutinib. Longitudinal samples were available for 26 of the 86 trial participants. Samples averaged roughly 260,000 productive templates and around 91,000 productive rearrangements. Responses were partial in around 24 patients and complete in 2; after median approximately 69 months follow-up, about 14 stayed in remission and about 12 progressed. Cryopreserved peripheral blood mononuclear cells were obtained before treatment, at response, and at either sustained remission or disease progression.

A MiSeq instrument was used for deep resolution sequencing, which targeted depths ranging from 1 in 1 million up to 1 in 200,000 T cells, with coverage averaging 10x for each clonotype. The immunoSEQ hsTCRB Kit was used to generate TCR beta libraries. In the original analysis: ImmunoSEQ Data Assistant and ImmunoSEQ Analyzer were used for data analysis, and V, D and J genes were assigned according to IMGT definitions. Clonality, with values ranging from 0 to 1, was calculated as one minus the normalized Shannon entropy of productive rearrangement frequencies. Only overrepresented clonotypes making up at least 0.05% of the repertoire of each patient were included in the public clonotype analysis. About 13 age-matched healthy donor repertoires from immuneACCESS were used as controls for clonality. The immuneACCESS repertoire file appears here via TCRdb, limited to in-frame rearrangements. These files lack a portion of the clones; in checked studies, under half of the deficit traces to unresolved V genes, and the cause of the others is not known. V and J calls plus clone size are reproduced from that table; the DNA served to infer D and trimming. This sample comprises some 130,000 clones, less than 90% of them detected only once. The ten largest clones capture 3.3% of the sample.

A word on this clone: The target of this receptor is not known. Base qualities are not at hand, and no much larger clone is one base apart.

The V and J ends are trimmed by 5 bases and 5 bases, leaving 9 bases between them. The germline V gene specifies SGHDN as CDR1 and FVKESK as CDR2. The CDR3 holds 12 amino acids from the cysteine to the phenylalanine. Of the read, only the CDR3 DNA is kept; its 36 bases are in frame from base 1. Study-wide conclusions, independent of this receptor: Public clonotypes were rare and either contracted or stayed stable during treatment, and the rise in clonality at ibrutinib response reflected the expansion of private clonotypes. Baseline clonality was found to be higher than that of age-matched healthy donors and was strongly correlated with circulating CD8+ T-cell counts. Lymph node repertoires were not examined, and the timing of sampling was not matched between patients in sustained remission and those whose disease progressed. An increase in clonality was observed at ibrutinib response, with clonality remaining stable during sustained remission and falling back toward baseline at progression.

The sample's time point, from its label and the paper: around 25 months on ibrutinib. For TCR beta library preparation, 1.5 to 2 micrograms of genomic DNA was extracted from cryopreserved PBMCs. Longitudinal blood samples from CLL patients on ibrutinib monotherapy underwent high-throughput TCR beta sequencing. The patients took part in an open-label, single-center phase 2 trial of ibrutinib monotherapy. This TCR derives from a human donor with chronic lymphocytic leukemia. The material was PBMCs, obtained after 24 months of ibrutinib treatment. The sequence is built from TRBV14 and TRBJ2-5, with the D gene call left open. The nucleotides are TGTGCCAGCAGCGAGCCGTCGGAGACCCAGTACTTC. Protein translation: CASSEPSETQYF.